This record concerns one T cell receptor (beta chain) sequence. Antigen specificity is unknown. Trimming left V 5 bases short and J 0 bases short, with 14 bases between. Germline V gene data show CDR1 as LNHNV and CDR2 as YYDKDF (reference sequence). This CDR3 is 15 amino acids long. Only in-frame clones appear in the TCRdb table, and some are missing; sequencing was by immunoSEQ multiplex PCR. The sample has about 21,000 clones, over 65% seen once. Controls came from buffy coats of healthy blood donors. This record belongs to a study of STAT5B mutations in CD4+ large granular lymphocyte leukemia. Study observations and caveats: Top patient clones used TRBV06 genes more often: 8/27 versus 2/35 in controls. Higher CD4+ than CD8+ T-LGLL clonality might reflect small sample size. 25% of private leukemic clonotypes occurred rarely in other patients' non-leukemic repertoires.

The chain employs TRBV15 and TRBJ2-7, with D hard to call. Sequencing input: CD4+ T cells from blood buffy coats. This sequence originates from a human donor in good health. The DNA for the CDR3 is TGTGCCACCAGCGTAGGACGGACCAGCTCCTACGAGCAGTACTTC. Protein sequence: CATSVGRTSSYEQYF.